The source of this T cell receptor beta chain is a study of T-cell reconstitution after alpha-beta-depleted transplantation in children. Points from the study as a whole: It was newly produced T cells that mostly accounted for T-cell counts and diversity one year after transplant. Approximately two months post-transplant, alpha-beta T cells reportedly originated from several hundred expanded graft clones. Surviving recipient T cells and thymic progenitors underlay high day-60 TCRbeta diversity in some patients.

This clonotype was detected a few times. The antigen is not known. Preparation of the TCRbeta library was carried out with unique molecular identifiers. One entry per CDR3 protein, called by TCRdb with MiXCR from the PCR reads. The sample lists hundreds of thousands of distinct CDR3 sequences, roughly 17% occurring once. The V and J ends lost 4 bases and 4 bases respectively, with 10 bases between them. CDR3 size: 14 residues. The clonotype was recovered from a boy less than two years old who had a stem cell transplant for Wiskott-Aldrich syndrome, so the T cells may come from the graft donor. The sample here was PBMCs, mostly from graft donor cells, taken 360 days after TCRalphabeta/CD19-depleted stem cell transplant. The rearrangement joins TRBV12-3 or TRBV12-4 to TRBJ2-2; D not certain. The DNA of the CDR3 is TGTGCCAGCAGTTATGGGCCGGCCACCGGGGAGCTGTTTTTT. Protein product: CASSYGPATGELFF.